A selection of T cell receptor beta chains follows, all from one sample in a study of early T cells in non-severe SARS-CoV-2 infection. TCRdb passed the 5' RACE reads through MiXCR, listing each CDR3 protein once. The sample consists of approximately 83,000 distinct CDR3 sequences, over 11% of them appearing once. Sample: whole blood. Every receptor here comes from an adult who was a healthcare worker with PCR-confirmed SARS-CoV-2 infection or an uninfected control (not recorded which). The CDR3 runs from the conserved cysteine through the conserved F or W. The order of the fields is CDR3 DNA, CDR3 protein, clone size, V gene, J gene, D gene. The D gene is left open where the match is weak. Clone size is given for some rows only: seen once, a few or many times, or a class if the clone is expanded.

CDR3nt: TGTGCCAGCAGCCTAGCGGGAGACTTGGATACGCAGTATTTT
CDR3aa: CASSLAGDLDTQYF
abundance: few
v_gene: TRBV3-1
j_gene: TRBJ2-3
d_gene: TRBD2

CDR3nt: TGTGCCAGCAGCGAAAGAAACTCCTATAATTCACCCCTCCACTTT
CDR3aa: CASSERNSYNSPLHF
abundance: -
v_gene: TRBV9
j_gene: TRBJ1-6
d_gene: -

CDR3nt: TGTGCCTGGAGTGTCCTACGTACTGAAGCTTTCTTT
CDR3aa: CAWSVLRTEAFF
abundance: many
v_gene: TRBV30
j_gene: TRBJ1-1
d_gene: -

CDR3nt: TGTGCCAGCAGCTTAGATCTCCCAGCGGGGTACACAGATACGCAGTATTTT
CDR3aa: CASSLDLPAGYTDTQYF
abundance: few
v_gene: TRBV11-3
j_gene: TRBJ2-3
d_gene: TRBD2

CDR3nt: TGCAGTGCTAGCGAACGGGGGAATTCACCCCTCCACTTT
CDR3aa: CSASERGNSPLHF
abundance: few
v_gene: TRBV20-1
j_gene: TRBJ1-6
d_gene: -

CDR3nt: TGTGCCAGCAGCTCCGGGGGGGGTTACGGTGAGCAGTTCTTC
CDR3aa: CASSSGGGYGEQFF
abundance: -
v_gene: TRBV7-2
j_gene: TRBJ2-1
d_gene: TRBD2

CDR3nt: TGTGCCAGCAGGAGGGAGATCCAGGGGTACAATGAGCAGTTCTTC
CDR3aa: CASRREIQGYNEQFF
abundance: -
v_gene: TRBV2
j_gene: TRBJ2-1
d_gene: -

CDR3nt: TGTGCCAGCAGCCAAGATTGGCAGTCGAGCTCCTACGAGCAGTACTTC
CDR3aa: CASSQDWQSSSYEQYF
abundance: many
v_gene: TRBV14
j_gene: TRBJ2-7
d_gene: -

CDR3nt: TGTGCCAGCGACAGGGGAGAAGTAGATACGCAGTATTTT
CDR3aa: CASDRGEVDTQYF
abundance: -
v_gene: TRBV6-6
j_gene: TRBJ2-3
d_gene: TRBD1

CDR3nt: TGTGCCAGTAGTCTGACTGGCACAGATACGCAGTATTTT
CDR3aa: CASSLTGTDTQYF
abundance: many
v_gene: TRBV19
j_gene: TRBJ2-3
d_gene: -

CDR3nt: TGCGCCAGCAGCTTAGGAAACAGGGATAACACTGAAGCTTTCTTT
CDR3aa: CASSLGNRDNTEAFF
abundance: -
v_gene: TRBV5-1
j_gene: TRBJ1-1
d_gene: -